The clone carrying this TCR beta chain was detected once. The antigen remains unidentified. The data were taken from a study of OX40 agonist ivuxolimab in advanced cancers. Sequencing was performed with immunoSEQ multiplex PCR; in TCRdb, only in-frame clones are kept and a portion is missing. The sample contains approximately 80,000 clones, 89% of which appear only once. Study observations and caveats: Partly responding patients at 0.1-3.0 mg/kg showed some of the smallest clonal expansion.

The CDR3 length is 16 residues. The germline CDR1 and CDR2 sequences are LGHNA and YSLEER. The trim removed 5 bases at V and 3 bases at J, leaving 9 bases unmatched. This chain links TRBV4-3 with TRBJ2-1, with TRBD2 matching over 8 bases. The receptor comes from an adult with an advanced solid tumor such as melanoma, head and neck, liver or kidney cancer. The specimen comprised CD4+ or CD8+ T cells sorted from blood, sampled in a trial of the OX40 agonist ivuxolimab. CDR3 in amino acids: CASSAQGGRHYNEQFF. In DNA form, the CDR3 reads TGCGCCAGCAGCGCCCAGGGCGGGAGGCACTACAATGAGCAGTTCTTC.